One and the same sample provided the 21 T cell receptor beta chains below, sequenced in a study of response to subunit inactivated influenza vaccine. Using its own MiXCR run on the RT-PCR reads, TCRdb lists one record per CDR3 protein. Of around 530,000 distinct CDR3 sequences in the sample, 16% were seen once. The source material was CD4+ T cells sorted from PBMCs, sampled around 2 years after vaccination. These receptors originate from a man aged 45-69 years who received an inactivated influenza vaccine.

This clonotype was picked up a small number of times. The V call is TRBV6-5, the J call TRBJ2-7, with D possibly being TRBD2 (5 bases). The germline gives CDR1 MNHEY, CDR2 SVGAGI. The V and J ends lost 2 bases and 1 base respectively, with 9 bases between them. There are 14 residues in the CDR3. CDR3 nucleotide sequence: TGTGCCAGCAGTTACCAACCGGGATCCTACGAGCAGTACTTC. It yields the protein CASSYQPGSYEQYF.

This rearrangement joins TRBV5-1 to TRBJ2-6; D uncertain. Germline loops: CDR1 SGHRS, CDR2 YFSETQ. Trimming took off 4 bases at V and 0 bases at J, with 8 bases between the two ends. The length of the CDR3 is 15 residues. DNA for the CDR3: TGCGCCAGCAGCCCTTTCAACTCTGGGGCCAACGTCCTGACTTTC. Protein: CASSPFNSGANVLTF.

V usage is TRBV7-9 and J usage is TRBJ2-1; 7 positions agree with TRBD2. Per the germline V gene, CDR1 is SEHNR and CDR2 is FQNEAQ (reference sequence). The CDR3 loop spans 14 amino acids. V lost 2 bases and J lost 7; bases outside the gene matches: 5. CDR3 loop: CASSLSISGNEQFF. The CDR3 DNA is TGTGCCAGCAGCTTATCGATTAGCGGGAATGAGCAGTTCTTC.

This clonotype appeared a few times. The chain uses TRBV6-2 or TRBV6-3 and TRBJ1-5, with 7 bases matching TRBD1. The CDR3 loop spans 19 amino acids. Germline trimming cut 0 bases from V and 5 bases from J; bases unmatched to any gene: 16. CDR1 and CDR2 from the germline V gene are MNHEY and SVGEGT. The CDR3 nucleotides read TGTGCCAGCAGTTACTCGAGTGGAGGGGGCGGGTTGGGGTATCAGCCCCAGCATTTT. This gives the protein CASSYSSGGGGLGYQPQHF.

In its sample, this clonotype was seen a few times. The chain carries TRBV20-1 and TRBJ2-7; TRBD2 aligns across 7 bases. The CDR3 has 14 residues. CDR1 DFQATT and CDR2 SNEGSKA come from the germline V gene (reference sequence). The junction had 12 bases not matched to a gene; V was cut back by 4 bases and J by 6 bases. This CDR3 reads CSAKLGGSVGEQYF. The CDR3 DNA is TGCAGTGCTAAATTGGGCGGGAGTGTGGGCGAGCAGTACTTC.

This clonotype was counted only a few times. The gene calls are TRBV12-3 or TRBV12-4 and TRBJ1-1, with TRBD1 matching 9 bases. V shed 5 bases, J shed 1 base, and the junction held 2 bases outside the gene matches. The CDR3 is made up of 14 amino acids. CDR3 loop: CASSRTGANTEAFF. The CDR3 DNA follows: TGTGCCAGCAGTCGGACAGGGGCGAACACTGAAGCTTTCTTT.

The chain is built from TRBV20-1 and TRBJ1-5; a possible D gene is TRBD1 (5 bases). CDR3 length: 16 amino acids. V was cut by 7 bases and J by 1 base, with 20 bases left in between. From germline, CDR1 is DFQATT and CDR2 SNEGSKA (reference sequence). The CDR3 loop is CSVSPGRASSNQPQHF. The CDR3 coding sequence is TGCAGTGTATCGCCAGGGAGGGCTTCCAGCAATCAGCCCCAGCATTTT.

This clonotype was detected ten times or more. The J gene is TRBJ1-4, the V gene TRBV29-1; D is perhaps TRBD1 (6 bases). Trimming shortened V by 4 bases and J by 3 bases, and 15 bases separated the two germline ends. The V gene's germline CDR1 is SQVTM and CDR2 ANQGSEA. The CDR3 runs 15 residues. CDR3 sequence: CSVGGLDSSNEKLFF. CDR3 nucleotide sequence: TGCAGCGTTGGGGGGCTGGACAGCTCTAATGAAAAACTGTTTTTT. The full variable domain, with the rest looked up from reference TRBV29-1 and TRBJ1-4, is SAVISQKPSRDICQRGTSLTIQCQVDSQVTMMFWYRQQPGQSLTLIATANQGSEATYESGFVIDKFPISRPNLTFSTLTVSNMSPEDSSIYLCSVGGLDSSNEKLFFGSGTQLSVL.

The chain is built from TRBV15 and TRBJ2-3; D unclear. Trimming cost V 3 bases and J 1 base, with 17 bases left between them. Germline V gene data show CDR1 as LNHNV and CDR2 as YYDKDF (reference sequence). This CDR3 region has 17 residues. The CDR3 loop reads CATSRNRRGMGTDTQYF. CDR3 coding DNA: TGTGCCACCAGCAGGAACCGGCGTGGGATGGGCACAGATACGCAGTATTTT.

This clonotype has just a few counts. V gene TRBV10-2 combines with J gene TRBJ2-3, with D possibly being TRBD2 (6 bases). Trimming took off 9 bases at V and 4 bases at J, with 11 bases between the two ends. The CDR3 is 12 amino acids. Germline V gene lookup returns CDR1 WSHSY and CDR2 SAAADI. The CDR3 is CASRTGADTQYF. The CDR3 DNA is TGCGCCAGTAGGACGGGAGCAGATACGCAGTATTTT.

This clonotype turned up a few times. The CDR3, as DNA: TGTGCCAGCAGCAAAGGGCAGGGTTGTCCCTACGAGCAGTACTTC. This gives the protein CASSKGQGCPYEQYF. The rearrangement joins TRBV21-1 to TRBJ2-7. TRBV21-1 has pseudogene status. The CDR3 is made up of 15 amino acids.

CDR3 region: CSARNLASDYEQYF. DNA for the CDR3: TGCAGTGCTAGGAACCTAGCGTCTGACTACGAGCAGTACTTC. V and J are TRBV20-1 and TRBJ2-7; TRBD2 is a possible D gene (6 bases). This CDR3 is 14 amino acids long. The germline V gene encodes CDR1 DFQATT and CDR2 SNEGSKA (reference sequence). Trimming cost V 3 bases and J 3 bases, with 15 bases left between them.

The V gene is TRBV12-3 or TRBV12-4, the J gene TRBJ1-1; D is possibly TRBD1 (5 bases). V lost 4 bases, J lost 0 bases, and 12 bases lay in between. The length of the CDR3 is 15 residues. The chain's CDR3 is CASSSTGPLNTEAFF. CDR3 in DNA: TGTGCCAGCAGTTCCACAGGTCCGCTGAACACTGAAGCTTTCTTT.

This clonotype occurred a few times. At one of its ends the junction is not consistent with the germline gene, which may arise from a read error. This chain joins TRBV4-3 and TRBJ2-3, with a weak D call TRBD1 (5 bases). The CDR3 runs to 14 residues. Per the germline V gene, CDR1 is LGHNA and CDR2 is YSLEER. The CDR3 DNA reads TGTGCCAGCAGCCAAGATCTAAGGGGAGATACGCAGTATTTT. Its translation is CASSQDLRGDTQYF.

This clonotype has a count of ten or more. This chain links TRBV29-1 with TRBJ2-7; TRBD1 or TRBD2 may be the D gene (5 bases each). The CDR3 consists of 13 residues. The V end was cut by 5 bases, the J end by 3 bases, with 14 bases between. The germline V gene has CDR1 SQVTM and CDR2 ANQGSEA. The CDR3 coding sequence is TGCAGCGTTAGGTCCTGGGACGACTACGAGCAGTACTTC. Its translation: CSVRSWDDYEQYF.

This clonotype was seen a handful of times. CDR3: CSVTGQLSIGEQFF. The CDR3 DNA follows: TGCAGCGTGACGGGACAGCTGTCAATTGGTGAGCAGTTCTTC. The chain couples TRBV29-1 to TRBJ2-1; 7 bases are a match to TRBD1. This CDR3 is 14 amino acids long. Germline V lookup: CDR1 SQVTM, CDR2 ANQGSEA. The V and J ends lost 6 bases and 9 bases, in that order; junction bases with no gene match: 14.

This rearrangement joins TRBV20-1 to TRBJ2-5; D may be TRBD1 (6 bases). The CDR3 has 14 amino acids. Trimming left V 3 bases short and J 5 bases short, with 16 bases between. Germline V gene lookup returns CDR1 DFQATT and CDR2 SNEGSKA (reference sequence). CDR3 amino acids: CSARLVSDRETQYF. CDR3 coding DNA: TGCAGTGCTAGGCTAGTGAGCGACAGGGAGACCCAGTACTTC.

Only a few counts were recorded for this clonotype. The CDR3 bases are TGCGCCAGCAGCCATTCTAGCGGGAGGGCCGACAATGAGCAGTTCTTC. This translates into CASSHSSGRADNEQFF. The gene calls are TRBV4-3 and TRBJ2-1; 12 bases are a match to TRBD2. CDR1 is LGHNA, CDR2 YSLEER, per germline. J lost 5 bases, V lost 3 bases, and 5 bases had no gene match. This CDR3 is 16 amino acids long.

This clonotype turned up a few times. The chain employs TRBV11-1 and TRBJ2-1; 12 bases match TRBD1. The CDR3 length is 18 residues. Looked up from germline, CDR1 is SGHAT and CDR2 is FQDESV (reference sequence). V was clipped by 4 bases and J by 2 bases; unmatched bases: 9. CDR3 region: CASSWKSGTGGAYNEQFF. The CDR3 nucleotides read TGTGCCAGCAGCTGGAAATCCGGGACAGGGGGCGCCTACAATGAGCAGTTCTTC.

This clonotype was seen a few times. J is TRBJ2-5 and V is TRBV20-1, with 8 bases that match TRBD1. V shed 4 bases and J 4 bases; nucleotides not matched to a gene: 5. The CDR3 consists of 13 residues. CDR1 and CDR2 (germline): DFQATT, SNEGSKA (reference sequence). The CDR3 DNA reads TGCAGTGCTACTCGGACAGGGAGAGAGACCCAGTACTTC. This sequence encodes CSATRTGRETQYF.

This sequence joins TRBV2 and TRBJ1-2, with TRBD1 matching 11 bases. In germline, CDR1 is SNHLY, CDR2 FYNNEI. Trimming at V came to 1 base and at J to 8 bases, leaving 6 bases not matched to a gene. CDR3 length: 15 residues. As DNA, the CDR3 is TGTGCCAGCAGTGAAGAGGGACAGGGGGTTTCGGGCTACACCTTC. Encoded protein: CASSEEGQGVSGYTF.